One and the same sample provided the 20 T cell receptor beta chains below, sequenced in a study of OX40 agonist ivuxolimab in advanced cancers. Profiling relied on immunoSEQ multiplex PCR, and the TCRdb table lists in-frame clones only, not all of them. Found here are about 80,000 clones, more than 85% of them singletons; the top ten hold 0.55% to 0.7%. The sequencing used CD4+ or CD8+ T cells sorted from blood, collected in a trial of the OX40 agonist ivuxolimab. Source of these receptors: an adult with an advanced solid tumor such as melanoma, head and neck, liver or kidney cancer.

The chain employs TRBV7-6 and TRBJ2-5, with D possibly TRBD1 on 6 matching bases. Trimming shortened V by 1 base and J by 1 base, and 13 bases separated the two germline ends. Germline V lookup: CDR1 SGHVS, CDR2 FNYEAQ. This CDR3 spans 16 amino acids. CDR3: CASSLGPTGIQETQYF. The CDR3 bases are TGTGCCAGCAGCTTAGGGCCGACAGGTATCCAAGAGACCCAGTACTTC.

J is TRBJ2-2 and V is TRBV7-6; D may be TRBD2 (5 bases). Trimming pared 5 bases from V and 4 bases from J, leaving 14 bases between. CDR3 length: 15 residues. Germline CDR1 SGHVS, CDR2 FNYEAQ. The CDR3 reads CASSKTSLGTGELFF. CDR3 nucleotide sequence: TGTGCCAGCAGCAAAACTAGTCTCGGCACCGGGGAGCTGTTTTTT.

The chain links TRBV6-4 to TRBJ2-7; the D gene is possibly TRBD1 (6 bases). V was cut by 10 bases and J by 2 bases, with 12 bases left in between. The CDR3 covers 12 residues. The germline gives CDR1 MRHNA, CDR2 SNTAGT. The CDR3 nucleotides read TGTGCCACCCAGGGGAAACCCTACGAGCAGTACTTC. This codes for CATQGKPYEQYF.

The chain employs TRBV30 and TRBJ2-7; D may be TRBD2 (5 bases). This CDR3 has 15 amino acids. Trimming removed 0 bases at V and 2 bases at J, with 14 bases between. CDR1 and CDR2 (germline): GTSNPN, SVGIG (reference sequence). CDR3 bases: TGTGCCTGGAGTGTACATCCCGGGGTTACCTACGAGCAGTACTTC. As protein: CAWSVHPGVTYEQYF.

J is TRBJ1-5 and V is TRBV2; unclear D gene. The CDR3 runs 12 residues. Germline lookup yields CDR1 SNHLY and CDR2 FYNNEI. V was cut by 8 bases and J by 6 bases, with 11 bases left in between. The CDR3 loop reads CASGVFGQPQHF. In DNA, the CDR3 is TGTGCCAGCGGTGTGTTCGGTCAGCCCCAGCATTTT. Looking up the rest from reference TRBV2 and TRBJ1-5 gives the full variable domain: EPEVTQTPSHQVTQMGQEVILRCVPISNHLYFYWYRQILGQKVEFLVSFYNNEISEKSEIFDDQFSVERPDGSNFTLKIRSTKLEDSAMYFCASGVFGQPQHFGDGTRLSIL.

This clone was recorded once. The V and J genes are TRBV4-3 and TRBJ1-2, with 7 bases identical to TRBD1. Trimming took 4 bases from V and 8 from J; bases not matched to a gene: 10. Germline CDR1 is LGHNA and CDR2 is YSLEER. The CDR3 has 14 residues. Here the CDR3 reads CASSPFGGTAGYTF. The CDR3 DNA reads as TGCGCCAGCAGCCCCTTCGGGGGGACAGCGGGCTACACCTTC.

The CDR3: CASTGTGEGTEAFF. CDR3 DNA sequence: TGTGCCAGCACCGGGACAGGGGAAGGGACTGAAGCTTTCTTT. This chain joins TRBV2 and TRBJ1-1, with TRBD1 identical over 10 bases. Unmatched junction bases numbered 7, after V lost 7 bases and J lost 5 bases. Germline CDR1 reads SNHLY; CDR2 reads FYNNEI. CDR3 length equals 14 residues.

The chain's CDR3 is CASSRGGSYEQYF. The CDR3 DNA is TGTGCCAGCAGCCGGGGAGGTTCCTACGAGCAGTACTTC. The chain is built from TRBV5-6 and TRBJ2-7, with D tentatively TRBD2 (6 bases). The CDR3 has 13 amino acids. CDR1 SGHDT and CDR2 YYEEEE come from the germline V gene. V lost 4 bases and J 1 base, leaving 9 bases between the germline ends.

The chain uses TRBV9 and TRBJ2-5, with a possible D match to TRBD2 (5 bases). The CDR3 has 14 residues. V dropped 0 bases and J dropped 4 bases, with 10 bases sitting between them. The germline CDR1 and CDR2 sequences are SGDLS and YYNGEE. This CDR3 is CASSVEGSRETQYF. CDR3 sequence (DNA): TGTGCCAGCAGCGTAGAAGGGAGTAGAGAGACCCAGTACTTC.

This clone was picked up one time. The J gene is TRBJ2-3, the V gene TRBV5-8; D possibly corresponds to TRBD1 (6 bases). The CDR3 has 14 residues. Germline loops: CDR1 SGHTS, CDR2 YDEGEE. The V end was cut by 4 bases, the J end by 8 bases, with 17 bases between. The CDR3 sequence is CASSPGHSGPTQYF. CDR3 nucleotides: TGTGCCAGCAGCCCGGGACACTCGGGGCCTACGCAGTATTTT.

CDR3 region: CASQGFSNQPQHF. The CDR3 region has the DNA TGTGCCAGCCAGGGGTTCAGCAATCAGCCCCAGCATTTT. V is TRBV28 and J is TRBJ1-5, with TRBD1 as a possible D gene (6 bases). The CDR3 is 13 amino acids. Trimming took off 8 bases at V and 1 base at J, with 9 bases between the two ends. Germline CDR1 is MDHEN and CDR2 is SYDVKM. Full variable domain (rest looked up from reference TRBV28 and TRBJ1-5): DVKVTQSSRYLVKRTGEKVFLECVQDMDHENMFWYRQDPGLGLRLIYFSYDVKMKEKGDIPEGYSVSREKKERFSLILESASTNQTSMYLCASQGFSNQPQHFGDGTRLSIL.

The table lists this clone with a count of one. The rearrangement uses TRBV6-6 and TRBJ2-2, with D perhaps matching TRBD1 or TRBD2 (5 bases each). CDR1 and CDR2 (germline): MNHNY, SVGAGI (reference sequence). Trimming stripped 0 bases from V and 6 bases from J, with 14 bases between. The CDR3 has 16 residues. The DNA for the CDR3 is TGTGCCAGCAGTTACTCGGGAGCCCAGGGCGCCGGGGAGCTGTTTTTT. Protein product: CASSYSGAQGAGELFF.

The V and J genes are TRBV29-1 and TRBJ2-3; no reliable D call. Germline values: CDR1 SQVTM, CDR2 ANQGSEA. Trimming cost V 7 bases and J 3 bases, with 11 bases left between them. The CDR3 length is 12 residues. The CDR3 DNA sequence: TGCAGCGGAGACGACGGGACAGATACGCAGTATTTT. It yields the protein CSGDDGTDTQYF.

The chain recombines TRBV19 with TRBJ1-2; no reliable D call. CDR1 LNHDA and CDR2 SQIVND come from the germline V gene (reference sequence). Trimming left V 5 bases short and J 4 bases short, with 5 bases between. There are 11 residues in the CDR3. CDR3 coding DNA: TGTGCCAGTAGTTCCCGCTATGGCTACACCTTC. As protein: CASSSRYGYTF. Based on the CDR3 plus reference TRBV19 and TRBJ1-2, the full variable domain is DGGITQSPKYLFRKEGQNVTLSCEQNLNHDAMYWYRQDPGQGLRLIYYSQIVNDFQKGDIAEGYSVSREKKESFPLTVTSAQKNPTAFYLCASSSRYGYTFGSGTRLTVV.

This chain links TRBV7-2 with TRBJ2-2, with D possibly TRBD2 on 6 matching bases. Germline V lookup: CDR1 SGHTA, CDR2 FQGNSA. Deletions cut 3 bases from V and 5 bases from J, with 19 bases between. The CDR3 is 17 amino acids. DNA for the CDR3: TGTGCCAGCAGCTTGCCGCCGTCATCCGGGAGTACCGGGGAGCTGTTTTTT. Translated, it gives CASSLPPSSGSTGELFF.

This clone was recorded only once. The chain recombines TRBV7-2 with TRBJ2-2; a weak D match, TRBD2 (6 bases). The germline V gene encodes CDR1 SGHTA and CDR2 FQGNSA. This CDR3 comprises 14 residues. V lost 6 bases and J 6 bases, leaving 14 bases between the germline ends. CDR3 protein: CASSWGVPPGELFF. DNA of the CDR3: TGTGCCAGCAGTTGGGGGGTTCCCCCCGGGGAGCTGTTTTTT.

In this sample, this clone turned up once. The V and J genes are TRBV7-2 and TRBJ1-1; D uncertain. Germline V gives CDR1 SGHTA, CDR2 FQGNSA. Trimming removed 2 bases from V and 11 bases from J, with 15 bases in between. The CDR3 runs to 13 residues. DNA for the CDR3: TGTGCCAGCAGCTTAAGTGGTAGGGATACCGCTTTCTTT. Translating gives CASSLSGRDTAFF.

This clone was seen a single time. The genes are TRBV12-5 and TRBJ2-7; TRBD1 matches at 8 bases. Germline assignment: CDR1 LGHNT and CDR2 FRNRAP. The CDR3 contains 12 residues. Trimming at V came to 4 bases and at J to 7 bases, leaving 3 bases not matched to a gene. For the CDR3, the DNA is TGTGCTAGTGGTTCCAGGGGGCATGAGCAGTACTTC. Amino acids: CASGSRGHEQYF.

Here the CDR3 reads CASSPGTGGNYGYTF. In DNA form, the CDR3 reads TGTGCCAGCTCACCAGGGACAGGGGGCAACTATGGCTACACCTTC. The chain carries TRBV18 and TRBJ1-2; 12 bases map to TRBD1. CDR1 is KGHSH, CDR2 LQKENI, per germline. Trimming at V came to 2 bases and at J to 2 bases, leaving 0 bases not matched to a gene. The CDR3 contains 15 residues.

The rearrangement uses TRBV10-3 and TRBJ2-3; possibly TRBD2 for D (5 bases). The CDR3 runs to 15 residues. The germline V gene encodes CDR1 ENHRY and CDR2 SYGVKD. The V end lost 7 bases, the J end lost 1 base, and 15 bases lay between the germline ends. The CDR3 nucleotides are TGTGCCATCAATCAAGGGCAGGAGGGCACAGATACGCAGTATTTT. The encoded protein is CAINQGQEGTDTQYF.